This TCR beta chain was profiled in a study of blood T cell repertoires in COVID-19. Study-wide background: T cells, B-cell-depleted T cells, or PBMCs supplied cDNA or gDNA.

Authors' methods: Reference gene primer amplification gave estimated nucleated cell counts. Profiled with immunoSEQ multiplex PCR; TCRdb holds only in-frame clones, not every one. V and J calls and clone size are as listed in that table; D and trimming were resolved from the DNA. This sample carries roughly 99,000 clones, almost 90% of them seen once, and the ten largest clones take around 2.1%. V was pared by 6 bases and J by 2 bases, with 6 bases of the junction left unmatched. Germline V gene lookup returns CDR1 MNHEY and CDR2 SMNVEV (reference sequence). The CDR3 sequence is 14 residues long. The sequencing sample was made of peripheral blood. The V gene is TRBV27, the J gene TRBJ2-7; the match to TRBD1 covers 8 bases. The sequence came from a man aged 45-60 years with COVID-19, enrolled during active disease. As DNA, the CDR3 is TGTGCCAGCAGCTCCGGGACAGGACCCTACGAGCAGTACTTC. This translates into CASSSGTGPYEQYF.